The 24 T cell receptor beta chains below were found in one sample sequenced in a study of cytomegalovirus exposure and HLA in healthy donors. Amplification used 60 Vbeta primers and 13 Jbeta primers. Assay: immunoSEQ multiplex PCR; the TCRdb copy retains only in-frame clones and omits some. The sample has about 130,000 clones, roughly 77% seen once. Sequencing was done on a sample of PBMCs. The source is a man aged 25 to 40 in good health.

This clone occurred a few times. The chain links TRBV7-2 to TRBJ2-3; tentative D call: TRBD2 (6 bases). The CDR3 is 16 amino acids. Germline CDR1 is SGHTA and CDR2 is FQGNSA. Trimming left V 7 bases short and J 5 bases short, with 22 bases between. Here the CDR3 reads CASTRQASRGGDTQYF. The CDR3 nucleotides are TGTGCCAGCACTCGTCAGGCCTCAAGGGGAGGAGATACGCAGTATTTT.

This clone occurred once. The CDR3 nucleotides are TGTGCCAGCAGCCAAGAGGGCCACTATGGCTACACCTTC. Translated, it gives CASSQEGHYGYTF. V is TRBV14 and J is TRBJ1-2, with no clear D. Deletions cut 0 bases from V and 3 bases from J, with 5 bases between. Germline V gene sequence: CDR1 SGHDN, CDR2 FVKESK. The length of the CDR3 is 13 residues.

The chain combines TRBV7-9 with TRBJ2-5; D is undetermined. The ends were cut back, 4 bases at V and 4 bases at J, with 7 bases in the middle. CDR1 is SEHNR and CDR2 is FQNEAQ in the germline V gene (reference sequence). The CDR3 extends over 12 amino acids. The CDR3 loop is CASSSGRETQYF. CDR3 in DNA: TGTGCCAGCAGCTCCGGTAGAGAGACCCAGTACTTC.

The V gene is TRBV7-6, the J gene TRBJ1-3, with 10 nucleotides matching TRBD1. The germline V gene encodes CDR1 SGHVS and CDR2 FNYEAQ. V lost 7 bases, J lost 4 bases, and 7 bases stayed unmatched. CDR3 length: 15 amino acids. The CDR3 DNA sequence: TGTGCCAGCACCTCCGGGACAGGGGTAGGAAACACCATATATTTT. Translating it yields CASTSGTGVGNTIYF.

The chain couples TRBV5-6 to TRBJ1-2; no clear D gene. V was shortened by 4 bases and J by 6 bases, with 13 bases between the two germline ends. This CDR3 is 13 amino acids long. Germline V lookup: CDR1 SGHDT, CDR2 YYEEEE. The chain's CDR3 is CASSPRPGDGYTF. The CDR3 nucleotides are TGTGCCAGCAGCCCCCGCCCCGGGGATGGCTACACCTTC.

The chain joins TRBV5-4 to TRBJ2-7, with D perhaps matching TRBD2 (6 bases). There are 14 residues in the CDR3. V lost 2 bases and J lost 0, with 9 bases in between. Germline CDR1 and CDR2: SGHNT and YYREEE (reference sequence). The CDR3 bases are TGTGCCAGCAGCTTTGGGCGGGGCTCCTACGAGCAGTACTTC. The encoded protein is CASSFGRGSYEQYF. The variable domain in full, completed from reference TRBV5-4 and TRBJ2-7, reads ETGVTQSPTHLIKTRGQQVTLRCSSQSGHNTVSWYQQALGQGPQFIFQYYREEENGRGNFPPRFSGLQFPNYSSELNVNALELDDSALYLCASSFGRGSYEQYFGPGTRLTVT.

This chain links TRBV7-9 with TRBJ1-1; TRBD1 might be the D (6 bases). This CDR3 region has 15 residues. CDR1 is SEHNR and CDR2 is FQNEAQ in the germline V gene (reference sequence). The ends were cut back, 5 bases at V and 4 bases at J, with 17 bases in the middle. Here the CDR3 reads CASSPLGGVGTEAFF. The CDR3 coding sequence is TGTGCCAGCAGCCCGCTAGGGGGGGTCGGCACTGAAGCTTTCTTT.

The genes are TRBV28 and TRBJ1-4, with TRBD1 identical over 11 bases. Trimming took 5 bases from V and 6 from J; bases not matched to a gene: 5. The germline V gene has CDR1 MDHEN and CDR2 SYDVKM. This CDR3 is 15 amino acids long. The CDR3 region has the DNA TGTGCCAGCAGTGGACAGGGGGCAGGGGATGAAAAACTGTTTTTT. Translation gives CASSGQGAGDEKLFF.

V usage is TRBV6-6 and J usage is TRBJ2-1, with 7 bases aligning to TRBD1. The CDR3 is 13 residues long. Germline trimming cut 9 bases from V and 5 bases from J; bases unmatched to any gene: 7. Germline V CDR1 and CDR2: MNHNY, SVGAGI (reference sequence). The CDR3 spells CASGWDSNNEQFF. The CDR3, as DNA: TGTGCCAGTGGGTGGGACAGTAACAATGAGCAGTTCTTC.

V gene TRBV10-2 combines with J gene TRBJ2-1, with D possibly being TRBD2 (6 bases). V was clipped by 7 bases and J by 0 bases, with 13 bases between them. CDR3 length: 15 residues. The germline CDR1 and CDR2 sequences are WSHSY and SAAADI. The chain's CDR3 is CASTAAGYSYNEQFF. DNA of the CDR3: TGCGCCAGCACGGCAGCGGGTTACTCCTACAATGAGCAGTTCTTC.

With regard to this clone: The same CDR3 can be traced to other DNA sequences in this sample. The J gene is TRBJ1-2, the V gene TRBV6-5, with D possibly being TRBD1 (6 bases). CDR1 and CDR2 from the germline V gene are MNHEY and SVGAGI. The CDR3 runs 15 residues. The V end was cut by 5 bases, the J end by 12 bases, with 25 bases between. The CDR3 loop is CASSPPRGRGGRHTF. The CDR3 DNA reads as TGTGCCAGCAGTCCACCCAGGGGTAGGGGGGGCCGCCACACCTTC.

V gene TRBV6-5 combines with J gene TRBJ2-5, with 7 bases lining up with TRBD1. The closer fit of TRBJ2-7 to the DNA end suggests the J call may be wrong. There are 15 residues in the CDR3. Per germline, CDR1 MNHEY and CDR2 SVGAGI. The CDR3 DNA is TGTGCCAGCAGTAGTACCCCAGGGGGCTCCTACGAGCAGTACTTC. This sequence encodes CASSSTPGGSYEQYF.

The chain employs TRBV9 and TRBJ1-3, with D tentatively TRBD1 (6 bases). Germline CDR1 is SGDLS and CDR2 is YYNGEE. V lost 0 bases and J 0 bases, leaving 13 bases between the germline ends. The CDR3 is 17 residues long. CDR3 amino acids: CASSVDSGHYSGNTIYF. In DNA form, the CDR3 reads TGTGCCAGCAGCGTAGACTCGGGACACTACTCTGGAAACACCATATATTTT.

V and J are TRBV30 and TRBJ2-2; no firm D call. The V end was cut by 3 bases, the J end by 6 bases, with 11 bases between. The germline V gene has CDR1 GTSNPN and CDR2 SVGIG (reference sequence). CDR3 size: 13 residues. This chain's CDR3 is CAWSPGWAGELFF. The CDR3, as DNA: TGTGCCTGGAGCCCAGGCTGGGCCGGGGAGCTGTTTTTT. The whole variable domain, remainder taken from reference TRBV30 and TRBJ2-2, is SQTIHQWPATLVQPVGSPLSLECTVEGTSNPNLYWYRQAAGRGLQLLFYSVGIGQISSEVPQNLSASRPQDRQFILSSKKLLLSDSGFYLCAWSPGWAGELFFGEGSRLTVL.

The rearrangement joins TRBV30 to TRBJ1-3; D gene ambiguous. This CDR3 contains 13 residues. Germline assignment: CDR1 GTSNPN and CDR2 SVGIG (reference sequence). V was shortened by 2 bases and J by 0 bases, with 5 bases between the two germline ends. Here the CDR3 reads CAWSLSSGNTIYF. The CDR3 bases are TGTGCCTGGAGTCTAAGCTCTGGAAACACCATATATTTT.

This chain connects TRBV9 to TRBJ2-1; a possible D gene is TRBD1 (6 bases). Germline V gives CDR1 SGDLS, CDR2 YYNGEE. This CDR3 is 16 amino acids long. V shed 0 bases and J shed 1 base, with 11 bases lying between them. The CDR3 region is CASSVDEGESYNEQFF. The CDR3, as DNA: TGTGCCAGCAGCGTAGACGAGGGGGAGTCCTACAATGAGCAGTTCTTC.

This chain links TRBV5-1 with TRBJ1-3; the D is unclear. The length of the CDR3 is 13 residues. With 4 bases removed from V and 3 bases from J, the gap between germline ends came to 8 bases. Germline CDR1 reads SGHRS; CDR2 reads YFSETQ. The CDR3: CASSTSVGNTIYF. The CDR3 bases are TGCGCCAGCAGCACCAGTGTTGGAAACACCATATATTTT.

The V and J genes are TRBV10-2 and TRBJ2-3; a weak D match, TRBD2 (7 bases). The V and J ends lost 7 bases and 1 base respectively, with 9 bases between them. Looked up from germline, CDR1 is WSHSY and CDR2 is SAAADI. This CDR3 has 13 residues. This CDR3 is CASKGGGTDTQYF. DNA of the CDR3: TGCGCCAGCAAAGGGGGGGGCACAGATACGCAGTATTTT.

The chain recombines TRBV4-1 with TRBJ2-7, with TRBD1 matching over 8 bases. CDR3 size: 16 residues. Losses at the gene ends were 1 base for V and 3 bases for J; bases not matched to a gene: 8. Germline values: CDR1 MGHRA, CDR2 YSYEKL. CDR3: CASSQASGTGFYEQYF. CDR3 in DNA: TGCGCCAGCAGCCAAGCTTCCGGGACAGGTTTCTACGAGCAGTACTTC.

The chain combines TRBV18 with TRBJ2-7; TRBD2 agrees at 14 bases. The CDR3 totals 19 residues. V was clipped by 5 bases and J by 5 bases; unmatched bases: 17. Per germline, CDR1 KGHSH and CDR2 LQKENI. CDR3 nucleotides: TGTGCCAGCTCAACCAGAGGGACTAGCGGGAGAGGGGCCCCCGACGAGCAGTACTTC. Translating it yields CASSTRGTSGRGAPDEQYF.

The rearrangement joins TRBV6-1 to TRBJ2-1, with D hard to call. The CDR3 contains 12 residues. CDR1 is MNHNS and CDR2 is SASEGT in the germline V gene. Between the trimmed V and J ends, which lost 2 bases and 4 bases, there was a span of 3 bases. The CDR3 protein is CASSEQYNEQFF. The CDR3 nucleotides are TGTGCCAGCAGTGAACAGTACAATGAGCAGTTCTTC.

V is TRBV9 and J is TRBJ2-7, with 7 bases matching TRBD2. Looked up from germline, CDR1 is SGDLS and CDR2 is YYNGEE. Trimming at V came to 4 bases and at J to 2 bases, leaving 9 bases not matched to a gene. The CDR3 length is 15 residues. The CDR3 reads CASSSLAELPYEQYF. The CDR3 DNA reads TGTGCCAGCAGCTCTCTAGCGGAACTTCCCTACGAGCAGTACTTC.

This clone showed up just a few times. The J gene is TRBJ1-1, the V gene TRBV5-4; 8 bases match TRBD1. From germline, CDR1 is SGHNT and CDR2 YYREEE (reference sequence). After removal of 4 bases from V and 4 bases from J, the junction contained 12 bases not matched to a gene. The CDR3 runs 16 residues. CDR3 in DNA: TGTGCCAGCAGCGACCGGCGCAGGGGGCATGGCACTGAAGCTTTCTTT. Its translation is CASSDRRRGHGTEAFF. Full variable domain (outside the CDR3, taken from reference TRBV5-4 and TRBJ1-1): ETGVTQSPTHLIKTRGQQVTLRCSSQSGHNTVSWYQQALGQGPQFIFQYYREEENGRGNFPPRFSGLQFPNYSSELNVNALELDDSALYLCASSDRRRGHGTEAFFGQGTRLTVV.

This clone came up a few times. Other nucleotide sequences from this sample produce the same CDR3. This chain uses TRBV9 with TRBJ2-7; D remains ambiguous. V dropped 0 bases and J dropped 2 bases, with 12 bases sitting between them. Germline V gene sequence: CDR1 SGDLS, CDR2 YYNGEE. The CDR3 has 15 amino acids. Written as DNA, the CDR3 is TGTGCCAGCAGCGTAGGGCCAGGCGAGACCTACGAGCAGTACTTC. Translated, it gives CASSVGPGETYEQYF. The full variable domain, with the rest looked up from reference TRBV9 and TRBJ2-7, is DSGVTQTPKHLITATGQRVTLRCSPRSGDLSVYWYQQSLDQGLQFLIQYYNGEERAKGNILERFSAQQFPDLHSELNLSSLELGDSALYFCASSVGPGETYEQYFGPGTRLTVT.